The 18 T cell receptor beta chains below come from one sample, sequenced in a study of blood T cells in healthy people across ages. Alongside a J-beta primer mix, a sample-barcoded 5' primer served in a second PCR lasting roughly 7 to 11 cycles. TCRdb analysed the 5' RACE reads with MiXCR anew, one entry per CDR3 protein. The data hold around 800,000 distinct CDR3 sequences, with under 30% observed a single time. These records were also assigned to another study, of T cells of mothers and their children.

The specimen sequenced was blood. These receptors originate from a boy aged 5 to 17 in good health.

The chain has TRBV7-2 and TRBJ1-2; tentative D call: TRBD1 (6 bases). Germline CDR1 SGHTA, CDR2 FQGNSA. This CDR3 is 14 amino acids long. Trimming took off 0 bases at V and 8 bases at J, with 13 bases between the two ends. This CDR3 is CASSLAHRVGGYTF. The CDR3 DNA sequence: TGTGCCAGCAGCTTAGCGCACAGGGTAGGGGGCTACACCTTC.

This clonotype has ten or more counts. V gene TRBV29-1 combines with J gene TRBJ2-5; D is possibly TRBD2 (5 bases). V shed 3 bases and J shed 2 bases, with 16 bases lying between them. The CDR3 is 15 amino acids. The germline gives CDR1 SQVTM, CDR2 ANQGSEA. The DNA for the CDR3 is TGCAGCGTTGACAGGCCGGACTTTTTACAAGAGACCCAGTACTTC. Encoded protein: CSVDRPDFLQETQYF.

This clonotype was picked up a small number of times. This chain joins TRBV12-3 or TRBV12-4 and TRBJ1-2; possible D gene TRBD1, 5 bases. The length of the CDR3 is 16 residues. V was pared by 1 base and J by 1 base, with 13 bases between. DNA for the CDR3: TGTGCCAGCAGTTTAGGCGCGGGGGGTCTTAACTATGGCTACACCTTC. This sequence encodes CASSLGAGGLNYGYTF.

V and J are TRBV10-3 and TRBJ2-7; the match to TRBD1 covers 9 bases. Germline lookup yields CDR1 ENHRY and CDR2 SYGVKD. Trimming took 6 bases from V and 5 from J; bases not matched to a gene: 11. This CDR3 contains 15 residues. CDR3 bases: TGTGCCATCAGCCAGACGGAACAGGGGGCCCACGAGCAGTACTTC. Its translation: CAISQTEQGAHEQYF.

The V call is TRBV5-1, the J call TRBJ2-1; TRBD2 matches at 9 bases. Losses at the gene ends were 1 base for V and 8 bases for J; bases not matched to a gene: 4. Per the germline V gene, CDR1 is SGHRS and CDR2 is YFSETQ. The CDR3 has 14 residues. The DNA of the CDR3 is TGCGCCAGCAGCTTGAGGCGGGGGGGCGATGAGCAGTTCTTC. This encodes CASSLRRGGDEQFF. The entire variable domain, with the rest obtained from reference TRBV5-1 and TRBJ2-1, is as follows: KAGVTQTPRYLIKTRGQQVTLSCSPISGHRSVSWYQQTPGQGLQFLFEYFSETQRNKGNFPGRFSGRQFSNSRSEMNVSTLELGDSALYLCASSLRRGGDEQFFGPGTRLTVL.

Only one count was recorded for this clonotype. One end of the junction is discordant with germline, which a read error may explain. V usage is TRBV19 and J usage is TRBJ2-1; perhaps TRBD2 as D (6 bases). CDR3 length: 13 residues. Germline V gene sequence: CDR1 LNHDA, CDR2 SQIVND (reference sequence). The CDR3 region is CSSSIGLNNEQFF. The CDR3 bases are TGTTCCAGTAGTATAGGACTAAACAATGAGCAGTTCTTC.

This clonotype has a handful of counts. The CDR3 region is CASSYSTSGESGTQYF. In nucleotides, the CDR3 is TGTGCCAGCAGTTACTCGACTAGCGGGGAATCAGGGACCCAGTACTTC. J is TRBJ2-5 and V is TRBV6-6; TRBD2 matches at 11 bases. This CDR3 has 16 residues. Germline V gene lookup returns CDR1 MNHNY and CDR2 SVGAGI (reference sequence). The V segment lost 0 bases and the J segment 7 bases; nucleotides outside the gene matches: 7.

This chain uses TRBV20-1 with TRBJ2-7; D remains unclear. Trimming removed 2 bases at V and 2 bases at J, with 10 bases between. The CDR3 extends over 13 amino acids. CDR1 and CDR2 (germline): DFQATT, SNEGSKA (reference sequence). The CDR3 spells CSARSDAAYEQYF. The CDR3 DNA reads as TGCAGTGCTAGATCAGACGCCGCCTACGAGCAGTACTTC.

V usage is TRBV3-1 and J usage is TRBJ2-5; a weak D match, TRBD1 (6 bases). Looked up from germline, CDR1 is LGHDT and CDR2 is YNNKEL (reference sequence). Trimming cost V 3 bases and J 11 bases, with 22 bases left between them. CDR3 length: 15 residues. The CDR3 region is CASSHGQGNSREQYF. DNA for the CDR3: TGTGCCAGCAGCCATGGCCAGGGGAATTCGAGGGAGCAGTACTTC.

This clonotype has a count of ten or more. V gene TRBV12-3 or TRBV12-4 combines with J gene TRBJ1-1; D is perhaps TRBD1 (6 bases). Trimming removed 7 bases from V and 2 bases from J, with 20 bases in between. The CDR3 has 16 amino acids. In DNA, the CDR3 is TGTGCCAGCAATATAGTTGGGGGGCGCGTTAACACTGAAGCTTTCTTT. Its translation is CASNIVGGRVNTEAFF.

This clonotype was counted a few times. V is TRBV20-1 and J is TRBJ1-1; weak D call: TRBD1 (6 bases). Trimming removed 2 bases at V and 4 bases at J, with 17 bases between. CDR3 size: 15 residues. CDR1 is DFQATT and CDR2 is SNEGSKA in the germline V gene (reference sequence). The CDR3, as DNA: TGCAGTGCTAGACCAAGGGGGAGGCCGCGCACTGAAGCTTTCTTT. It translates to CSARPRGRPRTEAFF.

The chain combines TRBV29-1 with TRBJ2-3; 9 positions agree with TRBD1. The length of the CDR3 is 14 residues. The V gene's germline CDR1 is SQVTM and CDR2 ANQGSEA. V lost 6 bases, J lost 2 bases, and 6 bases stayed unmatched. In DNA form, the CDR3 reads TGCAGCGTGCCGACAGGGGGATACACAGATACGCAGTATTTT. Residues: CSVPTGGYTDTQYF.

This chain uses TRBV29-1 with TRBJ2-7; no clear D. The germline V gene has CDR1 SQVTM and CDR2 ANQGSEA. This CDR3 spans 12 amino acids. Deletions cut 3 bases from V and 7 bases from J, with 13 bases between. Here the CDR3 reads CSVDWQQGEQYF. CDR3 DNA sequence: TGCAGCGTTGATTGGCAGCAAGGGGAGCAGTACTTC.

This clonotype was found a few times. The J gene is TRBJ2-5, the V gene TRBV2, with D uncertain. Germline V gene sequence: CDR1 SNHLY, CDR2 FYNNEI. The CDR3 has 11 residues. The V end lost 6 bases, the J end lost 5 bases, and 7 bases lay between the germline ends. CDR3 sequence reads: CASRVLETQYF. CDR3 coding DNA: TGTGCCAGCAGGGTTTTGGAGACCCAGTACTTC.

The genes are TRBV11-1 and TRBJ2-7; D call uncertain. CDR3 length: 13 amino acids. V gave up 5 bases and J gave up 4 bases, with 12 bases separating them. Germline CDR1 and CDR2: SGHAT and FQDESV (reference sequence). CDR3 coding DNA: TGTGCCAGCAGCACCTTGGACGGATACGAGCAGTACTTC. The encoded protein is CASSTLDGYEQYF.

CDR3 protein: CSVEDGGGKGGNTIYF. CDR3 DNA sequence: TGCAGCGTTGAAGATGGAGGGGGAAAAGGTGGAAACACCATATATTTT. The J gene is TRBJ1-3, the V gene TRBV29-1; the D gene is possibly TRBD1 (6 bases). CDR3 length equals 16 residues. CDR1 and CDR2 from the germline V gene are SQVTM and ANQGSEA. V was shortened by 0 bases and J by 3 bases, with 15 bases between the two germline ends. The variable domain in full, with the rest retrieved from reference TRBV29-1 and TRBJ1-3, is SAVISQKPSRDICQRGTSLTIQCQVDSQVTMMFWYRQQPGQSLTLIATANQGSEATYESGFVIDKFPISRPNLTFSTLTVSNMSPEDSSIYLCSVEDGGGKGGNTIYFGEGSWLTVV.

V gene TRBV4-2 combines with J gene TRBJ1-1, with D unclear. This CDR3 is 15 amino acids long. Looked up from germline, CDR1 is LGHNA and CDR2 is YNFKEQ. Trimming removed 0 bases from V and 2 bases from J, with 10 bases in between. CDR3 bases: TGTGCCAGCAGCCAAGATCTCCCAGGAAACACTGAAGCTTTCTTT. Protein product: CASSQDLPGNTEAFF.

This clonotype was counted a few times. The chain employs TRBV7-8 and TRBJ1-4, with D uncertain. This CDR3 has 15 residues. Per the germline V gene, CDR1 is SGHVS and CDR2 is FQNEAQ. Trimming took 5 bases from V and 2 from J, leaving 12 bases between them. The CDR3 region is CASSPLVATNEKLFF. The CDR3 DNA reads TGTGCCAGCAGCCCACTGGTGGCGACTAATGAAAAACTGTTTTTT. Variable domain in full (rest from reference TRBV7-8 and TRBJ1-4): GAGVSQSPRYKVAKRGQDVALRCDPISGHVSLFWYQQALGQGPEFLTYFQNEAQLDKSGLPSDRFFAERPEGSVSTLKIQRTQQEDSAVYLCASSPLVATNEKLFFGSGTQLSVL.